Shown below are 12 T cell receptor beta chains from a single sample sequenced in a study of T cells in tuberculosis. TCRdb's table, derived via immunoSEQ multiplex PCR, lists solely in-frame clones and lacks some. The data hold 55,000 to 70,000 clones, with about 76% observed a single time. After thawing and overnight rest, PBMC were stained with GMM-loaded CD1B tetramer, viability dye and anti-CD3 for sorting. The lipid loaded on the CD1B tetramers was C32 glucose monomycolate from Rhodococcus equi. The source material was CD1b-GMM tetramer-negative cells sorted from PBMCs. The receptors come from an adult woman with latent tuberculosis.

DNA of the CDR3: TGTGCCAGCAGCCCCGGGGGGGCCGGGACCTACGAGCAGTACTTC. Residues: CASSPGGAGTYEQYF. The chain carries TRBV7-6 and TRBJ2-7; 8 bases match TRBD2. The junction had 8 bases not matched to a gene; V was cut back by 5 bases and J by 2 bases. The length of the CDR3 is 15 residues. CDR1 and CDR2 (germline): SGHVS, FNYEAQ.

V is TRBV18 and J is TRBJ2-7; the D is unclear. Trimming removed 5 bases from V and 0 bases from J, with 11 bases in between. The CDR3 has 14 residues. Germline loops: CDR1 KGHSH, CDR2 LQKENI. CDR3 residues: CASSITESSYEQYF. The CDR3 bases are TGTGCCAGCTCAATTACTGAGAGCTCCTACGAGCAGTACTTC.

V gene TRBV4-2 combines with J gene TRBJ1-2; 7 positions match TRBD1. This CDR3 spans 17 amino acids. Germline V gene data show CDR1 as LGHNA and CDR2 as YNFKEQ. Unmatched junction bases numbered 11, after V lost 0 bases and J lost 4 bases. As DNA, the CDR3 is TGTGCCAGCAGCCAAGATAGATTGGGACAGTTCCCCTATGGCTACACCTTC. Its translation is CASSQDRLGQFPYGYTF.

This clone has only a few counts. The chain carries TRBV19 and TRBJ2-2; D remains ambiguous. CDR1 and CDR2 from the germline V gene are LNHDA and SQIVND (reference sequence). The V gene lost 4 bases and the J gene lost 3 bases, with 9 bases spanning the gap. This CDR3 has 14 amino acids. The CDR3 loop is CASSTNSDTGELFF. The CDR3 bases are TGTGCCAGTAGTACCAACTCGGACACCGGGGAGCTGTTTTTT. The full variable domain, rest sourced from reference TRBV19 and TRBJ2-2, is DGGITQSPKYLFRKEGQNVTLSCEQNLNHDAMYWYRQDPGQGLRLIYYSQIVNDFQKGDIAEGYSVSREKKESFPLTVTSAQKNPTAFYLCASSTNSDTGELFFGEGSRLTVL.

V is TRBV9 and J is TRBJ2-1; 14 bases are shared with TRBD2. Germline loops: CDR1 SGDLS, CDR2 YYNGEE. The CDR3 covers 15 residues. The J segment lost 9 bases and the V segment lost 1 base, leaving 3 bases of the junction unmatched. The CDR3 DNA follows: TGTGCCAGCAGCGTAAAGACTAGCGGGAGGGGTGAGCAGTTCTTC. This sequence encodes CASSVKTSGRGEQFF.

This clone occurred a few times. The identical CDR3 is also encoded by other nucleotide sequences in the sample. V and J are TRBV7-2 and TRBJ2-3, with D possibly matching TRBD2 (5 bases). The CDR3 length is 14 residues. Germline-derived CDR1 and CDR2 are SGHTA and FQGNSA. V lost 2 bases to trimming and J lost 3 bases, with 9 bases between them. The CDR3 sequence: CASSLRGFTDTQYF. CDR3 nucleotides: TGTGCCAGCAGCTTAAGAGGGTTTACAGATACGCAGTATTTT.

The chain joins TRBV5-1 to TRBJ2-4, with 9 bases lining up with TRBD2. CDR1 and CDR2 from the germline V gene are SGHRS and YFSETQ. The CDR3 runs 15 residues. Trimming cost V 0 bases and J 8 bases; bases outside gene matches: 6. As DNA, the CDR3 is TGCGCCAGCAGCTTGGGGAATAGCGGGAGTGACATTCAGTACTTC. This gives the protein CASSLGNSGSDIQYF.

Note on this clone: This sample also contains other DNA sequences that code for the same CDR3. CDR3 nucleotides: TGTGCCAGCAGTCTCCCCGTTCAAGAGACCCAGTACTTC. Translated: CASSLPVQETQYF. The chain recombines TRBV28 with TRBJ2-5; D unresolved. Trimming stripped 5 bases from V and 2 bases from J, with 9 bases between. The V gene's germline CDR1 is MDHEN and CDR2 SYDVKM. This CDR3 comprises 13 residues.

This clone was seen a single time. The rearrangement links TRBV6-5 to TRBJ1-4; 9 positions match TRBD1. CDR1 is MNHEY and CDR2 is SVGAGI in the germline V gene. The CDR3 is 16 residues long. The V and J ends lost 0 bases and 11 bases, in that order; junction bases with no gene match: 10. The CDR3 DNA reads TGTGCCAGCAGTTACTCGTTCGGGACAGGGTGGGGGAAACTGTTTTTT. Translation: CASSYSFGTGWGKLFF.

This clone was detected only a few times. This chain uses TRBV5-1 with TRBJ2-2; 8 bases line up with TRBD2. With V trimmed by 6 bases and J by 5 bases, 12 bases remained unmatched. Germline values: CDR1 SGHRS, CDR2 YFSETQ. The length of the CDR3 is 16 residues. This chain's CDR3 is CASTQGGLENTGELFF. The CDR3 coding sequence is TGCGCCAGCACTCAAGGGGGACTAGAGAATACCGGGGAGCTGTTTTTT.

The chain has TRBV19 and TRBJ2-3, with 7 nucleotides matching TRBD2. CDR3 length: 16 residues. CDR1 is LNHDA, CDR2 SQIVND, per germline (reference sequence). V dropped 3 bases and J dropped 2; count of bases not matched to a gene: 8. The DNA for the CDR3 is TGTGCCAGTAGTATCGGGTCGGGAGGACCCACAGATACGCAGTATTTT. Amino acid sequence: CASSIGSGGPTDTQYF.

The chain is built from TRBV18 and TRBJ2-7; 9 bases map to TRBD1. In germline, CDR1 is KGHSH, CDR2 LQKENI. J was trimmed by 2 bases and V by 3 bases; bases with no gene match: 5. This CDR3 is built from 15 residues. The CDR3 coding sequence is TGTGCCAGCTCACCCCAGGGACAGGGACCCTACGAGCAGTACTTC. Its protein is CASSPQGQGPYEQYF.